The 3 T cell receptor beta chains reported below all come from one sample, sequenced in a study of blood T cell repertoires in COVID-19 (TCRdb year 2020). Preparation of the library involved the immunoSEQ multiplex PCR assay. TCRdb obtained this table from immuneACCESS and retained in-frame rearrangements with V and J assigned. These tables miss some clones; where compared with another copy, unresolved V genes account for less than half of the shortfall, and the remainder is unexplained. In all, the sample holds 200,000 to 250,000 clones, and more than 80% of those were seen once. Jointly, the top ten make up more than 3% of the sample. Sequenced sample: PBMCs or T cells enriched from blood (not recorded which). These TCRs come from a woman between 18 and 29 years old in a cohort exposed to, infected with or recovered from COVID-19 (not recorded which).

The genes are TRBV3-1 (or the pseudogene TRBV3-2) and TRBJ2-3, with TRBD2 matching 7 bases. Germline V gene data show CDR1 as LGHDT and CDR2 as YNNKEL (reference sequence). The V segment lost 6 bases and the J segment 4 bases; nucleotides outside the gene matches: 10. The length of the CDR3 is 15 residues. CDR3 nucleotides: TGTGCCAGCAGTCTAAGGGCGGGAGAGGCAGATACGCAGTATTTT. Protein sequence: CASSLRAGEADTQYF.

This rearrangement joins TRBV30 to TRBJ1-2, with a tentative D call TRBD1 (6 bases). The CDR3 has 12 amino acids. Germline V gene sequence: CDR1 GTSNPN, CDR2 SVGIG (reference sequence). V was trimmed by 8 bases and J by 4 bases, leaving 14 bases between them. CDR3 in amino acids: CAVDSGSYGYTF. CDR3 sequence (DNA): TGTGCCGTGGACAGCGGATCCTATGGCTACACCTTC.

This clone was picked up one time. V and J are TRBV28 and TRBJ1-2; no clear D gene. The length of the CDR3 is 15 residues. V shed 3 bases and J shed 1 base, with 12 bases lying between them. From germline, CDR1 is MDHEN and CDR2 SYDVKM. The CDR3 region is CASSFGLRFNYGYTF. In DNA, the CDR3 is TGTGCCAGCAGTTTCGGTCTGAGGTTTAACTATGGCTACACCTTC.